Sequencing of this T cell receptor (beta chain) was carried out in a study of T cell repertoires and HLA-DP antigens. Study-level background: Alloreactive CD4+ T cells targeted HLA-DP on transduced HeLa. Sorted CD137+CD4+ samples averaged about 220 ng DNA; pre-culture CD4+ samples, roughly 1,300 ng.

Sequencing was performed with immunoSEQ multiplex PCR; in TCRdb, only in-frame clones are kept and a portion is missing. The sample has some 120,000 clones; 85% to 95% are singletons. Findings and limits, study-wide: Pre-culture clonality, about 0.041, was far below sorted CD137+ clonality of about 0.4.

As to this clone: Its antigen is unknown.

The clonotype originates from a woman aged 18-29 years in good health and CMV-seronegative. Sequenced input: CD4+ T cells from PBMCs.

The CDR3 coding sequence is TGTGCCAGCAGCCATACAGGGGTTGGCTACACCTTC. Translated, it gives CASSHTGVGYTF. The V call is TRBV7-9, the J call TRBJ1-2; 7 bases are shared with TRBD1. V lost 5 bases, J lost 7 bases, and 4 bases stayed unmatched. Germline lookup yields CDR1 SEHNR and CDR2 FQNEAQ (reference sequence). This CDR3 contains 12 residues.